There are a few counts of the clone carrying this T cell receptor beta chain. The antigen is undetermined. This record comes from a study of tumor and adjacent non-tumor tissue in lung cancer. Overall study context: Patients were aged roughly 30 to 76, nine to eleven men and 4 to 6 women, stage I to III.

General study points: Tumor tissue had significantly higher TCR diversity than normal lung.

Three rounds of nested PCR, following a modified ARM-PCR protocol, produced the TCRbeta library. TCRdb redid the calling of the multiplex PCR reads with MiXCR, one entry per CDR3 protein. This table holds 50,000 to 60,000 distinct CDR3 sequences, 60% to 80% found once. This sample's RNA came from whole unsorted tissue. More than 3 cm separated this lung sample from the edge of the tumor. Donors were chemotherapy-naive, newly diagnosed lung cancer surgical patients in China, August–November 2014. The V and J ends lost 2 bases and 5 bases respectively, with 9 bases between them. CDR1 is SNHLY and CDR2 is FYNNEI in the germline V gene. CDR3 length: 13 amino acids.

This TCR was recovered from a woman aged 55-70 years with non-small cell lung cancer. The material sequenced was distant non-tumor lung tissue. This chain connects TRBV2 to TRBJ1-2, with D unclear. As DNA, the CDR3 is TGTGCCAGCAGTGAAACGGCGGTTTATGGCTACACCTTC. Translation gives CASSETAVYGYTF.